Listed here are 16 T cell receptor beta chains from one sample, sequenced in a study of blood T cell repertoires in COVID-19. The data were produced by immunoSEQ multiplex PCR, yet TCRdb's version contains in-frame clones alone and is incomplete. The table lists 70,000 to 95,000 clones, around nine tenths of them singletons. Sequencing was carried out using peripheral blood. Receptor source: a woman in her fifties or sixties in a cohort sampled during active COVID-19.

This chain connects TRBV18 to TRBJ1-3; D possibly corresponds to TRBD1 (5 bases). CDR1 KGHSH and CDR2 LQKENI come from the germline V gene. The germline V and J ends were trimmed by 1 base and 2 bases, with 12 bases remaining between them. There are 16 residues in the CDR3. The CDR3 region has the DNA TGTGCCAGCTCACCACGCACAGGTCGGGCTGGAAACACCATATATTTT. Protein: CASSPRTGRAGNTIYF.

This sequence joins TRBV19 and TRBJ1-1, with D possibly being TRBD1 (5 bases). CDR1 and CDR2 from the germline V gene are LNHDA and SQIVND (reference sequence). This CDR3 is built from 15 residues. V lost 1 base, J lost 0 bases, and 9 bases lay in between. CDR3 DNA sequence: TGTGCCAGTAGTATAGGGGGCAGCATGAACACTGAAGCTTTCTTT. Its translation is CASSIGGSMNTEAFF. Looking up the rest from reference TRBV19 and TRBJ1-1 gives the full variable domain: DGGITQSPKYLFRKEGQNVTLSCEQNLNHDAMYWYRQDPGQGLRLIYYSQIVNDFQKGDIAEGYSVSREKKESFPLTVTSAQKNPTAFYLCASSIGGSMNTEAFFGQGTRLTVV.

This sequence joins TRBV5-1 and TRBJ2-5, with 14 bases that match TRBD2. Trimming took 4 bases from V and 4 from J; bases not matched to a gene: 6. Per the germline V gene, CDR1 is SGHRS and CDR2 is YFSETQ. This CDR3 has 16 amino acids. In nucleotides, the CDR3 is TGCGCCAGCAGCCTGGGACTAGCGGGAGTTAGAGAGACCCAGTACTTC. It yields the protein CASSLGLAGVRETQYF.

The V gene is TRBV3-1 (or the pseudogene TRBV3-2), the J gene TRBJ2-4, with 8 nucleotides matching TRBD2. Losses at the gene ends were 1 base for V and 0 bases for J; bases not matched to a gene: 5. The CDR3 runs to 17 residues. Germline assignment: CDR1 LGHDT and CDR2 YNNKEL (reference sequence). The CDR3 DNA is TGTGCCAGCAGCCAAGTCGGCCTAGCGGGAGCCAAAAACATTCAGTACTTC. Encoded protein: CASSQVGLAGAKNIQYF.

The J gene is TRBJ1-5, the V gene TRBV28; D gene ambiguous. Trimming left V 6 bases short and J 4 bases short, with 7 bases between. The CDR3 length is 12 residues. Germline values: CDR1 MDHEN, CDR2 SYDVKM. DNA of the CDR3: TGTGCCAGCAGCCCTCCGAATCAGCCCCAGCATTTT. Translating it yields CASSPPNQPQHF.

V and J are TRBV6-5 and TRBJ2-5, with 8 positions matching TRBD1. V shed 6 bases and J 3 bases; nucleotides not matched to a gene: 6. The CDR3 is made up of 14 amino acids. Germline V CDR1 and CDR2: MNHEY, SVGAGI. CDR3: CASRKRDRKETQYF. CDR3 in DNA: TGTGCCAGCAGAAAAAGGGACAGGAAAGAGACCCAGTACTTC.

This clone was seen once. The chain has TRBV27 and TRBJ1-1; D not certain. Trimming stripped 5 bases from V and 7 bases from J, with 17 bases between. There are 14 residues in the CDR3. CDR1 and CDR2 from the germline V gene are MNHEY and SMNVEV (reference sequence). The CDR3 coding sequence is TGTGCCAGCAGTCCGGGTATTTCAGTTGGTGAAGCTTTCTTT. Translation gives CASSPGISVGEAFF.

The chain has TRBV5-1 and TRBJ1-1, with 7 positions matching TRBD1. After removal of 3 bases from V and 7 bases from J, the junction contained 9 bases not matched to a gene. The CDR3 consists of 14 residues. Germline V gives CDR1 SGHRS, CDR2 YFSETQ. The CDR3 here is CASSSGQPNGEAFF. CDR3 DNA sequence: TGCGCCAGCAGCTCGGGACAGCCTAACGGTGAAGCTTTCTTT.

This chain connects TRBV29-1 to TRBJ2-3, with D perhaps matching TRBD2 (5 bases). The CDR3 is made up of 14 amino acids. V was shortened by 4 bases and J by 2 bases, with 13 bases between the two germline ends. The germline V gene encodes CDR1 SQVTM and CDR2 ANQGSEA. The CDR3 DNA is TGCAGCGTTGCGGGTCCCGGGAACACAGATACGCAGTATTTT. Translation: CSVAGPGNTDTQYF.

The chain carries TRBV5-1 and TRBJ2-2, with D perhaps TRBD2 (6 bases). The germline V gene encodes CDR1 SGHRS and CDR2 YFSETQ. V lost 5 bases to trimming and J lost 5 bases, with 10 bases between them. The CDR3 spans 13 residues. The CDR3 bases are TGCGCCAGCAGGAGGAGGGAAACCGGGGAGCTGTTTTTT. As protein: CASRRRETGELFF.

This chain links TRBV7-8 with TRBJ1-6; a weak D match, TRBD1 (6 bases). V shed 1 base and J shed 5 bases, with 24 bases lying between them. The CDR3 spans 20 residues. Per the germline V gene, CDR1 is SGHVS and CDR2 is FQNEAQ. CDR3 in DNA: TGTGCCAGCAGCTTAGGGTTGGGACAATCTCCCTCTGGGCATAATTCACCCCTCCACTTT. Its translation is CASSLGLGQSPSGHNSPLHF.

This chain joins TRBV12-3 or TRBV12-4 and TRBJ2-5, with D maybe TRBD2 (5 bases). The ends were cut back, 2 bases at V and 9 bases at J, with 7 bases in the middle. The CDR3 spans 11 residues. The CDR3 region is CASSLSGPQYF. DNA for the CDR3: TGTGCCAGCAGTTTAAGCGGCCCCCAGTACTTC.

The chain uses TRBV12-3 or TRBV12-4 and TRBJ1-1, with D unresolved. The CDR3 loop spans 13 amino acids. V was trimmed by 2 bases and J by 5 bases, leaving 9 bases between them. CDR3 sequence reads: CASSLQERTEAFF. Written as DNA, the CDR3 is TGTGCCAGCAGTTTACAGGAAAGGACTGAAGCTTTCTTT.

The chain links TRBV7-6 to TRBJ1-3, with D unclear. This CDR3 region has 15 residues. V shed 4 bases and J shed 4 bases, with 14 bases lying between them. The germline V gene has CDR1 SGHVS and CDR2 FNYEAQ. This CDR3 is CASSSYSAGGNTIYF. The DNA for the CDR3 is TGTGCCAGCAGCTCATATAGTGCAGGCGGAAACACCATATATTTT.

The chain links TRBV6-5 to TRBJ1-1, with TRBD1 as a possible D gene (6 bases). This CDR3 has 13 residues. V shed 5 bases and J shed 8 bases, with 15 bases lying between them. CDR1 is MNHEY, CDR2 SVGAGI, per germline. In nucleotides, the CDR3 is TGTGCCAGCAGTCAGGGGAGAACAGGGGAAGCTTTCTTT. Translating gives CASSQGRTGEAFF.

The CDR3 here is CASSPGDRVGSPLHF. In nucleotides, the CDR3 is TGTGCCAGCTCACCCGGGGACAGGGTCGGTTCACCCCTCCACTTT. The chain combines TRBV18 with TRBJ1-6, with 9 bases lining up with TRBD1. Trimming cost V 3 bases and J 9 bases; bases outside gene matches: 6. Germline V gene data show CDR1 as KGHSH and CDR2 as LQKENI. The CDR3 covers 15 residues.